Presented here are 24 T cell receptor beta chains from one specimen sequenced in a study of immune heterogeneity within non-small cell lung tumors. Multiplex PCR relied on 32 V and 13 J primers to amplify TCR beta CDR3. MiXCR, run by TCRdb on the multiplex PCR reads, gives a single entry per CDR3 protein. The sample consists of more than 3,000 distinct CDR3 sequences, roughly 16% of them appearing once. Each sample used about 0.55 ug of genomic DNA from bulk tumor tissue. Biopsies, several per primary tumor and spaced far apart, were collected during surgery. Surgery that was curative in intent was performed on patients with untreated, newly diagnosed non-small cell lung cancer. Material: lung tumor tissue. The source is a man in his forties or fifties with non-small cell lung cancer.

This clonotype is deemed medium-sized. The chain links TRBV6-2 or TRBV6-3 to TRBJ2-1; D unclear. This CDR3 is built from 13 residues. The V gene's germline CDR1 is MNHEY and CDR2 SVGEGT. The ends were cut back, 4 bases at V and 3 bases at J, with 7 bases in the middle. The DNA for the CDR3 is TGTGCCAGCAGTTCCCCTTTCTACAATGAGCAGTTCTTC. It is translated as CASSSPFYNEQFF.

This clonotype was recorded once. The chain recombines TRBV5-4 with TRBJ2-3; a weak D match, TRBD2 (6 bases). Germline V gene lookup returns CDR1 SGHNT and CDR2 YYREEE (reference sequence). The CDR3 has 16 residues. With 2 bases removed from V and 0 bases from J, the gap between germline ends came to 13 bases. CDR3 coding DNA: TGTGCCAGCAGCTTAGATCTAGCGTGGAGCACAGATACGCAGTATTTT. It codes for CASSLDLAWSTDTQYF.

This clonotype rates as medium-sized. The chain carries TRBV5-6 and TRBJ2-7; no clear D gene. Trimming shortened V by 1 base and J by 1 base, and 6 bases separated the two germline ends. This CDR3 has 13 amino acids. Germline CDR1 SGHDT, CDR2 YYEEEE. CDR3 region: CASSLLRSYEQYF. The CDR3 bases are TGTGCCAGCAGCTTGCTGAGATCCTACGAGCAGTACTTC.

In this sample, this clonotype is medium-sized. The CDR3 coding sequence is TGTGCCAGCAGCTTAGATCCGAGAAATGAGCAGTTCTTC. It codes for CASSLDPRNEQFF. This chain connects TRBV11-2 to TRBJ2-1; D is unresolved. Germline V gene lookup returns CDR1 SGHAT and CDR2 FQNNGV. Trimming took 0 bases from V and 7 from J, leaving 7 bases between them. This CDR3 spans 13 amino acids.

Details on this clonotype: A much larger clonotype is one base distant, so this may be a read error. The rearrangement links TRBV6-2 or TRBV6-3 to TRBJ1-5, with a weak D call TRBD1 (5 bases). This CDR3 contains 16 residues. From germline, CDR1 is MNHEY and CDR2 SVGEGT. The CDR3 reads CASSYQGKGTDQPRHF. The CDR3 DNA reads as TGTGCCAGCAGTTACCAAGGGAAAGGGACCGATCAGCCCCGGCATTTT.

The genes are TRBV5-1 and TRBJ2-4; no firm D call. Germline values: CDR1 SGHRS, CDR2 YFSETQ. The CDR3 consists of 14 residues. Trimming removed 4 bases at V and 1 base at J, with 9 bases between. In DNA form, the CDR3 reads TGCGCCAGCAGCCCCCCCAGGGCCAAAAACATTCAGTACTTC. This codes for CASSPPRAKNIQYF. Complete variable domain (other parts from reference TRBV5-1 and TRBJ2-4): KAGVTQTPRYLIKTRGQQVTLSCSPISGHRSVSWYQQTPGQGLQFLFEYFSETQRNKGNFPGRFSGRQFSNSRSEMNVSTLELGDSALYLCASSPPRAKNIQYFGAGTRLSVL.

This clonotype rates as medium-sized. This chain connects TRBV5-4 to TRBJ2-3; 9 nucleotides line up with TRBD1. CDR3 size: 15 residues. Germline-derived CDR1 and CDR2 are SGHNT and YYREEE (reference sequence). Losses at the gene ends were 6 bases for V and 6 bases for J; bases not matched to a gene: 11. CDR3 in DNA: TGTGCCAGCACCTGGGGACAGGGCCGGGGGGATACGCAGTATTTT. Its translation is CASTWGQGRGDTQYF.

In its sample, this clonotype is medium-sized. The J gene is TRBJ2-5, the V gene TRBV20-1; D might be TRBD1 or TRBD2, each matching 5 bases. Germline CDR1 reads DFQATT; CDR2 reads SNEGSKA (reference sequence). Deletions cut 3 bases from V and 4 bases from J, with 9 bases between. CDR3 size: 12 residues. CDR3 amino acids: CSASGGGETQYF. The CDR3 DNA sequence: TGCAGTGCTAGTGGTGGGGGAGAGACCCAGTACTTC.

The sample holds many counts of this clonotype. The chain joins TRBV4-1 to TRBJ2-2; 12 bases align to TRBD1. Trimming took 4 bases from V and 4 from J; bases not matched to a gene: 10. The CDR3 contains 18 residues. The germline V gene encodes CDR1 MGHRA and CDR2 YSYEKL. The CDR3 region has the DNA TGCGCCAGCAGCCTACCGGGACAGGGGGCCAGGACCACCGGGGAGCTGTTTTTT. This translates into CASSLPGQGARTTGELFF.

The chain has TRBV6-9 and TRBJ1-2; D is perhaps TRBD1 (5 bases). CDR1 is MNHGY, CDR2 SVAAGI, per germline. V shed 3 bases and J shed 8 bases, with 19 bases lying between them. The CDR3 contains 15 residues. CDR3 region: CASSYAGTRGKGYTF. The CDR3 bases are TGTGCCAGCAGTTACGCAGGGACCCGAGGAAAAGGCTACACCTTC.

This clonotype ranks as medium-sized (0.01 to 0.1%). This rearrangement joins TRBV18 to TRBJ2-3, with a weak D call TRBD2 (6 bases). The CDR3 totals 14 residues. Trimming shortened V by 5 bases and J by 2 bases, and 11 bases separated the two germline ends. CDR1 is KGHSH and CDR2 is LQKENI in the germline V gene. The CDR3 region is CASSRDFFTDTQYF. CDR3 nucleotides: TGTGCCAGCTCAAGGGACTTCTTCACAGATACGCAGTATTTT.

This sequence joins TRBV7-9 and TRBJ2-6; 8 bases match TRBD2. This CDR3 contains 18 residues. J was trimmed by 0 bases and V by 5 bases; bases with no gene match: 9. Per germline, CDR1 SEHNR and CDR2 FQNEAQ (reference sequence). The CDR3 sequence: CASSPTLAGSSGANVLTF. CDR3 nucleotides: TGTGCCAGCAGCCCGACCCTAGCGGGTAGCTCTGGGGCCAACGTCCTGACTTTC.

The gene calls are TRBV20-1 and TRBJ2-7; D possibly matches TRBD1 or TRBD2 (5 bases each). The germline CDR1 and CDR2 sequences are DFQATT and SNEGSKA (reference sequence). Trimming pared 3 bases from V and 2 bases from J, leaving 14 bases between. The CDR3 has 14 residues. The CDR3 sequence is CSASTGTAAYEQYF. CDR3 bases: TGCAGTGCTAGCACCGGGACCGCGGCCTACGAGCAGTACTTC.

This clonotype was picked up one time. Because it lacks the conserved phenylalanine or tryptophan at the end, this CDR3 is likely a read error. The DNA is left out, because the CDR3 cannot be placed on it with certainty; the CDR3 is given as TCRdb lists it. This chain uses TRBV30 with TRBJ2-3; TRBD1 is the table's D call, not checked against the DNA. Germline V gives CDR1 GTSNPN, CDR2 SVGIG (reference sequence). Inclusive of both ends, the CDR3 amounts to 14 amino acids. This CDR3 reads CATQGSRGEQYFGP.

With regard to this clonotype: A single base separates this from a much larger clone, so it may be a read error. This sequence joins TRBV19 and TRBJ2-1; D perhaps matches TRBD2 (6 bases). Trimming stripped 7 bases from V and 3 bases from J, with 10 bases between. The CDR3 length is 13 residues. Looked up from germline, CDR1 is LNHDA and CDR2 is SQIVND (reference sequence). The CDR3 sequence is CASTLTSYNEQFF. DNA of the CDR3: TGTGCCAGTACCCTGACTAGCTACAATGAGCAGTTCTTC.

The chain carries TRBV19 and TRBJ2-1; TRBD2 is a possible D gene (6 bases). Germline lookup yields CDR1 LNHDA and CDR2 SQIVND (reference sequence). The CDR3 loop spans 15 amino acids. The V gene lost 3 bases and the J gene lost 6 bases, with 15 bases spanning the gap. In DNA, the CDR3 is TGTGCCAGTAGTATGTTTTCGGGGGAAGGCAATGAGCAGTTCTTC. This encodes CASSMFSGEGNEQFF.

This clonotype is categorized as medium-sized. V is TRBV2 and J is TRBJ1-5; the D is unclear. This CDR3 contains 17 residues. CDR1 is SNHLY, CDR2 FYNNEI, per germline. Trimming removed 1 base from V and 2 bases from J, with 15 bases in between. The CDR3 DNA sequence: TGTGCCAGCAGTGAAGGGTACACGATGGGCGGCAATCAGCCCCAGCATTTT. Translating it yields CASSEGYTMGGNQPQHF.

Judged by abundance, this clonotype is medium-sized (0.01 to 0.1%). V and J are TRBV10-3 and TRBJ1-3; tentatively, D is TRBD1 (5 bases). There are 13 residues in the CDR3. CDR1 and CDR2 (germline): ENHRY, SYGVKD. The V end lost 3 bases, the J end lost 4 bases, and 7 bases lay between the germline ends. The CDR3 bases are TGTGCCATCAGTGAACGGACAGGAAACACCATATATTTT. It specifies CAISERTGNTIYF.

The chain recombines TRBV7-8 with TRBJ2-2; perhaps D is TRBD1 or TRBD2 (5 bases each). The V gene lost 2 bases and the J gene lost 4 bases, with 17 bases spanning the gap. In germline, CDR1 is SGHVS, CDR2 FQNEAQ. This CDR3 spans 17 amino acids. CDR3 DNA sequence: TGTGCCAGCAGCTTACTCGGACGAACGGGGCCCACCGGGGAGCTGTTTTTT. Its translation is CASSLLGRTGPTGELFF.

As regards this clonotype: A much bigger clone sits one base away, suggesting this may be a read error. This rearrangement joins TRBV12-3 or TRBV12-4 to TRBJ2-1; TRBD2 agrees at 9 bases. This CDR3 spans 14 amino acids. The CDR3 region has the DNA TGTGCCAGAAGTTTGCGGGAGGGCCGCAATGAGCAGTTCTTC. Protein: CARSLREGRNEQFF.

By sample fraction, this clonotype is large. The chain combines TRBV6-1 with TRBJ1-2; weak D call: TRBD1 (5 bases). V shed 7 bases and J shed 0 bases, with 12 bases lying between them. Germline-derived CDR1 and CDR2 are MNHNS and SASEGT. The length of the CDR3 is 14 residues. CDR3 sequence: CASTRDGSNYGYTF. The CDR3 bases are TGTGCCAGCACCCGGGACGGTTCTAACTATGGCTACACCTTC.

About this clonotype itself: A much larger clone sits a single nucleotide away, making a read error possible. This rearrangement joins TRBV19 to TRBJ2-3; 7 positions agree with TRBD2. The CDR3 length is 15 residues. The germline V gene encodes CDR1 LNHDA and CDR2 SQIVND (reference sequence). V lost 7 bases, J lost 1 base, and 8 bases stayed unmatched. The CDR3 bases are TGTGCCAGTACTCCGACTAGCAGCCGCACAGATACGCAGTATTTT. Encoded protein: CASTPTSSRTDTQYF.

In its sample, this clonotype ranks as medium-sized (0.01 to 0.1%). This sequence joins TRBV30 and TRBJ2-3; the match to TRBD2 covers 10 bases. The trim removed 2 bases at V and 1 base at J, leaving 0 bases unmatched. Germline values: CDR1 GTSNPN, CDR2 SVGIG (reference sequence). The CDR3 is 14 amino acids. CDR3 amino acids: CAWSLAGGTDTQYF. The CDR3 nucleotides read TGTGCCTGGAGTCTAGCGGGAGGCACAGATACGCAGTATTTT.

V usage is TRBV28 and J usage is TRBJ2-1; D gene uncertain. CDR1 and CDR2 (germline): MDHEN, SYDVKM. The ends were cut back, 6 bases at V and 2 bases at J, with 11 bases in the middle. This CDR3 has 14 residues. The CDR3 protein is CASRTSNAYNEQFF. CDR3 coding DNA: TGTGCCAGCAGGACTTCTAACGCCTACAATGAGCAGTTCTTC.